This T cell receptor (beta chain) was observed in a study of T cell responses to AZD1222 COVID-19 vaccine. Germline loops: CDR1 KGHSH, CDR2 LQKENI. The CDR3 totals 13 residues. Trimming removed 2 bases from V and 3 bases from J, with 8 bases in between. Libraries were prepared by immunoSEQ multiplex PCR; TCRdb keeps only in-frame clonotypes and omits some of them. The sample includes about 120,000 clones, approximately 90% of them seen just once. Sequenced material: peripheral blood, taken 28 days after the second AZD1222 dose. The rearrangement joins TRBV18 to TRBJ2-7; D is ambiguous. This receptor was obtained from an adult who received the AZD1222 COVID-19 vaccine. CDR3 in DNA: TGTGCCAGCTCACCAGGGTCAGACTACGAGCAGTACTTC. Residues: CASSPGSDYEQYF.